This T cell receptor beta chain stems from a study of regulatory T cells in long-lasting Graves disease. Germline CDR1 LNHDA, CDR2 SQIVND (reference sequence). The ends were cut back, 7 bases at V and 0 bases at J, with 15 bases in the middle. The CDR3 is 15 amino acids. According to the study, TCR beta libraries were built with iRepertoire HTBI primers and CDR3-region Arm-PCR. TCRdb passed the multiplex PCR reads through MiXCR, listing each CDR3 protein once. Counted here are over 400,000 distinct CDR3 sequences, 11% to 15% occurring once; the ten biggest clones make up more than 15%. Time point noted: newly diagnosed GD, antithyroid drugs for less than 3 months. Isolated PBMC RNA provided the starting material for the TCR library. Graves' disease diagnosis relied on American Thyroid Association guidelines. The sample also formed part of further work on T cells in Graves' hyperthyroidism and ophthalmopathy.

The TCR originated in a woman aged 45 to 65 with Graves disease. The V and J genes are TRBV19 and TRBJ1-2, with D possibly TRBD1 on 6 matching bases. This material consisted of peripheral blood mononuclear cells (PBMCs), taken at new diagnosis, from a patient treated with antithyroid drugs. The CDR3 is CASNQGGRANYGYTF. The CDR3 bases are TGTGCCAGTAACCAAGGGGGACGGGCTAACTATGGCTACACCTTC.